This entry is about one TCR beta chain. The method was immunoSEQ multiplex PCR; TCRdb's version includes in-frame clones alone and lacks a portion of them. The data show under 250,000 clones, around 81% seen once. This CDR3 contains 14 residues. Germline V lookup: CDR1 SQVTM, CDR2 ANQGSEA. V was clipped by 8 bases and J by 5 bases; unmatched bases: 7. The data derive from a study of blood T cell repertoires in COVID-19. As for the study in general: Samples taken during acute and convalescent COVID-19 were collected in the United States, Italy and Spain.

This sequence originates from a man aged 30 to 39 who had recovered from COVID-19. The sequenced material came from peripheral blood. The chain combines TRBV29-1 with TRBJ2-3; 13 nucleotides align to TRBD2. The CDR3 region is CSLTSGGAVDTQYF. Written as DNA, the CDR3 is TGCAGCCTAACTAGCGGGGGGGCGGTAGATACGCAGTATTTT.